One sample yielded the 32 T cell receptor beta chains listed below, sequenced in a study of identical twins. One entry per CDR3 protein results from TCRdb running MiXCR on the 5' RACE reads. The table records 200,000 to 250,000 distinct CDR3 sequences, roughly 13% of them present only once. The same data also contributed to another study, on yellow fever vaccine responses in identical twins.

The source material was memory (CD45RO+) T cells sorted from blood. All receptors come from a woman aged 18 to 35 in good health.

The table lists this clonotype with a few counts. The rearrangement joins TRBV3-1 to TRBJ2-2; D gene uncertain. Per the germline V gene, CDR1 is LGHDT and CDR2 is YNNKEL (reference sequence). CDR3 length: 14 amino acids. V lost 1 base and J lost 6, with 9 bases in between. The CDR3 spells CASSQGALAGELFF. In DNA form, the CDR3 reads TGTGCCAGCAGCCAAGGCGCCCTGGCCGGGGAGCTGTTTTTT.

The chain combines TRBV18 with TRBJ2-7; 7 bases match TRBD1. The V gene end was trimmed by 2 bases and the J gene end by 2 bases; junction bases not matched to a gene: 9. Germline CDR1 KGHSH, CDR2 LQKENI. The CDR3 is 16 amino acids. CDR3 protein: CASSPSSTGTAYEQYF. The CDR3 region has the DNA TGTGCCAGCTCACCATCCTCTACCGGGACAGCCTACGAGCAGTACTTC.

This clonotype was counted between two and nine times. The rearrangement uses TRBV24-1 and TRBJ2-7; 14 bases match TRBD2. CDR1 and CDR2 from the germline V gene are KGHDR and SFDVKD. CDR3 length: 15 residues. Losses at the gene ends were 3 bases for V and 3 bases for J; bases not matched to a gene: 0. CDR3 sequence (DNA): TGTGCCACCAGTGATGGACTAGCGGGGGGCTACGAGCAGTACTTC. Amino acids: CATSDGLAGGYEQYF.

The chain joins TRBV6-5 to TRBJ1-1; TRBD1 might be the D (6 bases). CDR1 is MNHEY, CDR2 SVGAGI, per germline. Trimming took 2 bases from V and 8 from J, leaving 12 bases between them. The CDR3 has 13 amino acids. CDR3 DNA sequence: TGTGCCAGCAGTTACAATGGTGACAGGGAAGCTTTCTTT. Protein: CASSYNGDREAFF.

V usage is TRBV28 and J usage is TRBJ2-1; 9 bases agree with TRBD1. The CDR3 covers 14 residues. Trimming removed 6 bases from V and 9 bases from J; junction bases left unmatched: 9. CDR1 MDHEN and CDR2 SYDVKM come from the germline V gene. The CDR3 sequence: CASRGQGGWSEQFF. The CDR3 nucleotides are TGTGCCAGCAGGGGACAGGGAGGTTGGAGTGAGCAGTTCTTC.

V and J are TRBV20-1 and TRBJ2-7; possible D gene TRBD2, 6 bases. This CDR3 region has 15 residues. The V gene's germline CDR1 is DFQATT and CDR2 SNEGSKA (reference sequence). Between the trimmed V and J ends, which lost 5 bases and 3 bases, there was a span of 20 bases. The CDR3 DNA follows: TGCAGTGCTTACCCCTCCGCGGAGGGATTCTACGAGCAGTACTTC. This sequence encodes CSAYPSAEGFYEQYF.

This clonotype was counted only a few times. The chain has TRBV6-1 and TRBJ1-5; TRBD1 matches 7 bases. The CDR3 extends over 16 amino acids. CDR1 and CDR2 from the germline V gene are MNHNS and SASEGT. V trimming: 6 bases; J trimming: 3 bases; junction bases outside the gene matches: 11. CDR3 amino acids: CASRLKRDRLNQPQHF. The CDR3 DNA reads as TGTGCCAGCAGGCTGAAAAGGGACAGACTCAATCAGCCCCAGCATTTT.

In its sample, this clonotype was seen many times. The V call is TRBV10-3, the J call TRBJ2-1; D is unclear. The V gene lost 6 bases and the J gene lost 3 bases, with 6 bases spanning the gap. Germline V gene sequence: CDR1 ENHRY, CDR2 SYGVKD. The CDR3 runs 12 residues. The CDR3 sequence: CAIRSFYNEQFF. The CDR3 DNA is TGTGCCATCAGGAGTTTCTACAATGAGCAGTTCTTC.

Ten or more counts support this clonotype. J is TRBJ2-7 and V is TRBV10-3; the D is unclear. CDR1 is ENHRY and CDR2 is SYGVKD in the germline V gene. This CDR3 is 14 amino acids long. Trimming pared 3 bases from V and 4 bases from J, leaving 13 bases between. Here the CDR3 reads CAISDHPGRYEQYF. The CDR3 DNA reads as TGTGCCATCAGTGATCATCCGGGTAGATACGAGCAGTACTTC.

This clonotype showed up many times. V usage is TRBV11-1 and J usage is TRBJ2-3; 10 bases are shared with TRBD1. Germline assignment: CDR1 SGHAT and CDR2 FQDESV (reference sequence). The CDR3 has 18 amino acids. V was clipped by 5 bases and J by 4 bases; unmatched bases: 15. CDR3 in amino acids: CASSKPLWDRGWADTQYF. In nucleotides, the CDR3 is TGTGCCAGCAGCAAGCCTTTGTGGGACAGGGGATGGGCAGATACGCAGTATTTT.

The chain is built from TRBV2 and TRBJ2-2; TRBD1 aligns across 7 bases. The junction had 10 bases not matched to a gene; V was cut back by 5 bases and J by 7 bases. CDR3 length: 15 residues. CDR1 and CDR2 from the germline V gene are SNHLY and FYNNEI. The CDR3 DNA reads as TGTGCCAGCAGTCTTTTGACAGGGTCAGTCGGGGAGCTGTTTTTT. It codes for CASSLLTGSVGELFF. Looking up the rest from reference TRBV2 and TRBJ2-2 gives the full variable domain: EPEVTQTPSHQVTQMGQEVILRCVPISNHLYFYWYRQILGQKVEFLVSFYNNEISEKSEIFDDQFSVERPDGSNFTLKIRSTKLEDSAMYFCASSLLTGSVGELFFGEGSRLTVL.

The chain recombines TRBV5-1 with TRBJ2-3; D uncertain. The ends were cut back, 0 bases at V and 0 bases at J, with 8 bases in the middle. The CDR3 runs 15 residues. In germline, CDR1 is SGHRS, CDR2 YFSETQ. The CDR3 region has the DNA TGCGCCAGCAGCTTGGACGGGTTTAGCACAGATACGCAGTATTTT. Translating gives CASSLDGFSTDTQYF.

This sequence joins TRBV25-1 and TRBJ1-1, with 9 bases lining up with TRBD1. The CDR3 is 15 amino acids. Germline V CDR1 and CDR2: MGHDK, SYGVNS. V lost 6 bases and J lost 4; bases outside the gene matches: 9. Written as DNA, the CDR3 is TGTGCCAGCAGCGGCCGGGACAGGGTGTTCACTGAAGCTTTCTTT. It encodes CASSGRDRVFTEAFF.

The CDR3 bases are TGTGCCAGCAGTTACTCTGGTGGGAGGGCCCCCAATGAGCAGTTCTTC. Translating it yields CASSYSGGRAPNEQFF. The chain has TRBV6-2 or TRBV6-3 and TRBJ2-1; 7 bases are a match to TRBD2. Trimming took 0 bases from V and 6 from J; bases not matched to a gene: 8. This CDR3 comprises 16 residues. Germline assignment: CDR1 MNHEY and CDR2 SVGEGT.

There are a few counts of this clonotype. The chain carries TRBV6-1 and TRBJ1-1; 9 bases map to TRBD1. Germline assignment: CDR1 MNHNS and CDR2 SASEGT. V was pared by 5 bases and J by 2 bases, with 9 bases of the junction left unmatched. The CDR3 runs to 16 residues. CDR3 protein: CASSRIPGQGNTEAFF. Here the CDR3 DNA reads TGTGCCAGCAGTCGAATTCCGGGACAGGGTAACACTGAAGCTTTCTTT.

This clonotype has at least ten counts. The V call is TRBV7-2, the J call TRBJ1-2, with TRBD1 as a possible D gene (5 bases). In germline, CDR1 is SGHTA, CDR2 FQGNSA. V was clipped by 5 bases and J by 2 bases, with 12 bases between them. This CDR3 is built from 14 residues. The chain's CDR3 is CASSPTAVNYGYTF. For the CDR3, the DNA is TGTGCCAGCAGCCCGACAGCCGTCAACTATGGCTACACCTTC.

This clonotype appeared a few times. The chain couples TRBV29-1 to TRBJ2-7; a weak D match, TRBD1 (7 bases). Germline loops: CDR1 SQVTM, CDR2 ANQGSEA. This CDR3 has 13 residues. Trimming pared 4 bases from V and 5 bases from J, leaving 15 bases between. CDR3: CSVVRQGGNEQYF. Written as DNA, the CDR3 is TGCAGCGTTGTGAGACAGGGAGGTAACGAGCAGTACTTC.

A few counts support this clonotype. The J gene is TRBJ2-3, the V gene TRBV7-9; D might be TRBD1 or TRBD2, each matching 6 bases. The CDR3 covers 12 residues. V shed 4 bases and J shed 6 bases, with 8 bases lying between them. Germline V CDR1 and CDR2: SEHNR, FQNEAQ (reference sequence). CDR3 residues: CASSWRGDTQYF. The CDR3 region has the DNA TGTGCCAGCAGCTGGAGGGGGGATACGCAGTATTTT.

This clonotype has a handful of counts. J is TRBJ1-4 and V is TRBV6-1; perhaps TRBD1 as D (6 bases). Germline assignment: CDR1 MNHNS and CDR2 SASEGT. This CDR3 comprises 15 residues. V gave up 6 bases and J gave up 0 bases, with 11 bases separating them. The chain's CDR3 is CASSPRTATNEKLFF. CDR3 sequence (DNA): TGTGCCAGCAGCCCTCGGACAGCAACTAATGAAAAACTGTTTTTT.

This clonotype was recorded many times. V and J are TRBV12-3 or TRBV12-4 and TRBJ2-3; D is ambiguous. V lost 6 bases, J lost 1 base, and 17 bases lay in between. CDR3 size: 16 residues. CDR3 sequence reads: CASSRSTTKGTDTQYF. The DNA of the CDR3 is TGTGCCAGCAGCCGAAGTACTACCAAGGGCACAGATACGCAGTATTTT.

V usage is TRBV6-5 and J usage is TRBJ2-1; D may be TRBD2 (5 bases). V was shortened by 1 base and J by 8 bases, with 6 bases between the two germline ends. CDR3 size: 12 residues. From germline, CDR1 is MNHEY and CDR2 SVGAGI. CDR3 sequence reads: CASSYWGDEQFF. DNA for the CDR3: TGTGCCAGCAGTTACTGGGGAGATGAGCAGTTCTTC.

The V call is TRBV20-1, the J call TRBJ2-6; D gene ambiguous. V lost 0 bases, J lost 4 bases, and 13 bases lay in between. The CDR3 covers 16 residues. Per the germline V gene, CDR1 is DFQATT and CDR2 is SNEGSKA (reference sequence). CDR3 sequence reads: CSARDWGLAGANVLTF. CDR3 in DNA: TGCAGTGCTAGAGATTGGGGTCTGGCCGGGGCCAACGTCCTGACTTTC.

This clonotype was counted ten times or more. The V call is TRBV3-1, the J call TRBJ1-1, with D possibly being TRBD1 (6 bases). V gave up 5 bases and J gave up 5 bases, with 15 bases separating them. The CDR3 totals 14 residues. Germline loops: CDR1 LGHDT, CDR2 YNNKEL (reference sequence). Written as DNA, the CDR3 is TGTGCCAGCAGCTTTACAGGGTCGGGAACTGAAGCTTTCTTT. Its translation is CASSFTGSGTEAFF. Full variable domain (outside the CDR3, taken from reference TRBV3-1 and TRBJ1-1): DTAVSQTPKYLVTQMGNDKSIKCEQNLGHDTMYWYKQDSKKFLKIMFSYNNKELIINETVPNRFSPKSPDKAHLNLHINSLELGDSAVYFCASSFTGSGTEAFFGQGTRLTVV.

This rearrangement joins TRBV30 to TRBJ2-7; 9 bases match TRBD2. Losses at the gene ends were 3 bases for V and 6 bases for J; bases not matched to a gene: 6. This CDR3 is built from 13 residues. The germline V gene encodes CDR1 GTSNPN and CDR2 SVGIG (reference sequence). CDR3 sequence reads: CAWRTSGSPEQYF. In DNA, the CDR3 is TGTGCCTGGAGGACTAGCGGAAGCCCCGAGCAGTACTTC.

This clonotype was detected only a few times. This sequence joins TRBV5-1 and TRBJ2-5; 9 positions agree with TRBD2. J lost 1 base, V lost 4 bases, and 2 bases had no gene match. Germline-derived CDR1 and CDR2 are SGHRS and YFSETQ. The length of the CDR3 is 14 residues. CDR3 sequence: CASSPGLAQETQYF. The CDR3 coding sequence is TGCGCCAGCAGCCCGGGACTAGCCCAAGAGACCCAGTACTTC. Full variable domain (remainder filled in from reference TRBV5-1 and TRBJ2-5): KAGVTQTPRYLIKTRGQQVTLSCSPISGHRSVSWYQQTPGQGLQFLFEYFSETQRNKGNFPGRFSGRQFSNSRSEMNVSTLELGDSALYLCASSPGLAQETQYFGPGTRLLVL.

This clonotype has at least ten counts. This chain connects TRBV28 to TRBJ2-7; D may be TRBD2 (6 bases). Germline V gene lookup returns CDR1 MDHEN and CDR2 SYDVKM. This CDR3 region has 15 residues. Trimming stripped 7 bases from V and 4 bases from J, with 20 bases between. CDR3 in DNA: TGTGCCAGCAACTCCCCCGTCGGGGGTTTGTACGAGCAGTACTTC. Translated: CASNSPVGGLYEQYF. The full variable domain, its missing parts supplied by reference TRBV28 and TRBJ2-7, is DVKVTQSSRYLVKRTGEKVFLECVQDMDHENMFWYRQDPGLGLRLIYFSYDVKMKEKGDIPEGYSVSREKKERFSLILESASTNQTSMYLCASNSPVGGLYEQYFGPGTRLTVT.

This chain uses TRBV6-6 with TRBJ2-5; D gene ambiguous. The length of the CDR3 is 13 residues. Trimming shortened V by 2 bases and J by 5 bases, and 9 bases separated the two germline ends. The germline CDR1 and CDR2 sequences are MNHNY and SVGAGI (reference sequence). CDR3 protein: CASSYTEWETQYF. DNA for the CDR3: TGTGCCAGCAGTTACACCGAATGGGAGACCCAGTACTTC.

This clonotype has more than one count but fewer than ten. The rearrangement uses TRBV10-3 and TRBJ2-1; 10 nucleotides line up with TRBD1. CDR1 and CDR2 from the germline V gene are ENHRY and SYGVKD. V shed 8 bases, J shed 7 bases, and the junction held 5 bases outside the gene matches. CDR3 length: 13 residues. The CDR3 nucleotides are TGTGCCATCCGGGACAGGGGATCAAATGAGCAGTTCTTC. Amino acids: CAIRDRGSNEQFF.

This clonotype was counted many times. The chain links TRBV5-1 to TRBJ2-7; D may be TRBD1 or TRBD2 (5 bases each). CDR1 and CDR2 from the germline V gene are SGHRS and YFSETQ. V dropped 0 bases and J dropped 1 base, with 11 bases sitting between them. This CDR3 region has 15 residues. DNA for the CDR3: TGCGCCAGCAGCTTGGGAGGGGTCGAATCCTACGAGCAGTACTTC. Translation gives CASSLGGVESYEQYF.

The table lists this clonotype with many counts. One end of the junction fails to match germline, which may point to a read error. The CDR3 loop reads CSAGDTVTDTQYF. For the CDR3, the DNA is TGCAGTGCTGGAGACACAGTCACAGATACGCAGTATTTT. V gene TRBV20-1 combines with J gene TRBJ2-3; the D is unclear. Germline V lookup: CDR1 DFQATT, CDR2 SNEGSKA (reference sequence). The CDR3 extends over 13 amino acids.

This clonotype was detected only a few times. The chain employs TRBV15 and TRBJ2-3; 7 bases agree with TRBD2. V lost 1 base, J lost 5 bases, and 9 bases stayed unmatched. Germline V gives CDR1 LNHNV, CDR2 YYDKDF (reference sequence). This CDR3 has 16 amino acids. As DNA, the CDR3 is TGTGCCACCAGCAGAGGGACTAGGAATCGTAGAGATACGCAGTATTTT. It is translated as CATSRGTRNRRDTQYF.

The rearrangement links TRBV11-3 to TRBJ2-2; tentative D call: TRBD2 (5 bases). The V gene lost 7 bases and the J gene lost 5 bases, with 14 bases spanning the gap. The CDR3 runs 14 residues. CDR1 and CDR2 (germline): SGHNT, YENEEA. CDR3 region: CASIALRETGELFF. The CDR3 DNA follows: TGTGCCAGCATCGCCCTGAGGGAGACCGGGGAGCTGTTTTTT.